Shown below are 24 T cell receptor beta chains from a single sample sequenced in a study of blood T cell repertoires in COVID-19. The assay was immunoSEQ multiplex PCR, and TCRdb's table has in-frame clones only and misses some. This table holds 350,000 to 400,000 clones, more than 75% found once. The sequenced sample consisted of PBMCs or T cells enriched from blood (not recorded which). Receptors were obtained from a woman under 40 with acute COVID-19.

This clone showed up just once. V and J are TRBV5-6 and TRBJ1-5, with D unresolved. The CDR3 runs 15 residues. Germline V gene lookup returns CDR1 SGHDT and CDR2 YYEEEE. Trimming shortened V by 0 bases and J by 3 bases, and 10 bases separated the two germline ends. The CDR3 DNA reads TGTGCCAGCAGCTTGGGTCGGGGATTCAATCAGCCCCAGCATTTT. It yields the protein CASSLGRGFNQPQHF.

The gene calls are TRBV7-8 and TRBJ2-7, with 7 bases fitting TRBD1. The V gene's germline CDR1 is SGHVS and CDR2 FQNEAQ. This CDR3 comprises 17 residues. The V and J ends lost 5 bases and 3 bases, in that order; junction bases with no gene match: 16. CDR3 amino acids: CASSPREGARRNYEQYF. CDR3 nucleotides: TGTGCCAGCAGCCCTAGAGAGGGGGCGAGGAGAAACTACGAGCAGTACTTC.

J is TRBJ2-2 and V is TRBV27; TRBD1 is a possible D gene (5 bases). The CDR3 contains 15 residues. Germline CDR1 reads MNHEY; CDR2 reads SMNVEV (reference sequence). V lost 8 bases to trimming and J lost 2 bases, with 15 bases between them. The CDR3: CASAHWGSNTGELFF. The CDR3 DNA reads TGTGCCAGCGCCCATTGGGGCAGCAACACCGGGGAGCTGTTTTTT.

The chain employs TRBV24-1 and TRBJ1-2, with D possibly being TRBD1 (6 bases). The CDR3 extends over 15 amino acids. The ends were cut back, 5 bases at V and 1 base at J, with 13 bases in the middle. Germline-derived CDR1 and CDR2 are KGHDR and SFDVKD. CDR3 loop: CATSAGVPLNYGYTF. In nucleotides, the CDR3 is TGTGCCACCAGTGCAGGGGTGCCCCTTAACTATGGCTACACCTTC.

This sequence joins TRBV10-3 and TRBJ2-6, with 7 positions matching TRBD1. CDR3 size: 16 residues. Germline assignment: CDR1 ENHRY and CDR2 SYGVKD. V shed 3 bases and J 1 base; nucleotides not matched to a gene: 3. As DNA, the CDR3 is TGTGCCATCAGTGAAAGGGGGCTATCTGGGGCCAACGTCCTGACTTTC. It yields the protein CAISERGLSGANVLTF.

Turning to this clone: Other DNA variants within this sample encode the same CDR3. The chain recombines TRBV6-5 with TRBJ1-2; no clear D gene. Deletions cut 6 bases from V and 2 bases from J, with 10 bases between. The CDR3 extends over 13 amino acids. Germline CDR1 and CDR2: MNHEY and SVGAGI. The CDR3 DNA reads as TGTGCCAGCAGCAGAGGTCAAAACTATGGCTACACCTTC. It specifies CASSRGQNYGYTF.

The chain combines TRBV4-3 with TRBJ1-6; D call uncertain. Trimming cost V 0 bases and J 9 bases, with 15 bases left between them. Per the germline V gene, CDR1 is LGHNA and CDR2 is YSLEER. This CDR3 comprises 16 residues. The CDR3, as DNA: TGCGCCAGCAGCCAAGATTTATTTCCCGGGTTTTCACCCCTCCACTTT. Its protein product is CASSQDLFPGFSPLHF.

The V and J genes are TRBV5-6 and TRBJ2-3; 8 bases align to TRBD2. This CDR3 has 15 amino acids. V shed 3 bases and J 2 bases; nucleotides not matched to a gene: 5. Per germline, CDR1 SGHDT and CDR2 YYEEEE. CDR3 amino acids: CASSSGGGNTDTQYF. The CDR3 bases are TGTGCCAGCAGCTCCGGCGGGGGGAACACAGATACGCAGTATTTT.

V usage is TRBV4-1 and J usage is TRBJ1-3; D is perhaps TRBD1 (5 bases). With 3 bases removed from V and 7 bases from J, the gap between germline ends came to 22 bases. Germline V gives CDR1 MGHRA, CDR2 YSYEKL. This CDR3 region has 17 residues. CDR3 region: CASSQGRGGGPANTIYF. As DNA, the CDR3 is TGCGCCAGCAGCCAGGGACGGGGCGGGGGTCCGGCGAACACCATATATTTT.

The chain is built from TRBV19 and TRBJ1-1; 9 positions match TRBD1. The CDR3 contains 15 residues. From germline, CDR1 is LNHDA and CDR2 SQIVND (reference sequence). Trimming cost V 4 bases and J 2 bases; bases outside gene matches: 5. This chain's CDR3 is CASSKDRGLNTEAFF. CDR3 nucleotides: TGTGCCAGTAGTAAGGACAGGGGCCTTAACACTGAAGCTTTCTTT.

The chain's CDR3 is CASSEHRQGYTEAFF. The CDR3 nucleotides are TGTGCCAGCAGTGAACATCGGCAGGGGTACACTGAAGCTTTCTTT. This chain joins TRBV6-1 and TRBJ1-1; TRBD1 is a possible D gene (6 bases). V lost 2 bases, J lost 3 bases, and 13 bases lay in between. The CDR3 covers 15 residues. The germline V gene encodes CDR1 MNHNS and CDR2 SASEGT.

This chain links TRBV7-9 with TRBJ1-1; the D gene is possibly TRBD1 (6 bases). The germline V and J ends were trimmed by 5 bases and 5 bases, with 18 bases remaining between them. CDR3 length: 15 residues. Germline V CDR1 and CDR2: SEHNR, FQNEAQ (reference sequence). CDR3 in amino acids: CASSPRGGSSTEAFF. The CDR3 coding sequence is TGTGCCAGCAGCCCGAGGGGGGGGTCCTCGACTGAAGCTTTCTTT.

The chain has TRBV7-2 and TRBJ2-1; TRBD1 is a possible D gene (6 bases). There are 16 residues in the CDR3. Trimming took 1 base from V and 2 from J, leaving 12 bases between them. Germline CDR1 is SGHTA and CDR2 is FQGNSA. The CDR3 DNA reads as TGTGCCAGCAGCTTAGAAGGGGGAATTGCCTACAATGAGCAGTTCTTC. Protein: CASSLEGGIAYNEQFF. Full variable domain (missing parts from reference TRBV7-2 and TRBJ2-1): GAGVSQSPSNKVTEKGKDVELRCDPISGHTALYWYRQSLGQGLEFLIYFQGNSAPDKSGLPSDRFSAERTGGSVSTLTIQRTQQEDSAVYLCASSLEGGIAYNEQFFGPGTRLTVL.

The chain employs TRBV7-6 and TRBJ2-6, with 7 bases matching TRBD1. CDR1 is SGHVS and CDR2 is FNYEAQ in the germline V gene. With 0 bases clipped from V and 0 bases from J, the junction kept 5 bases outside the gene matches. The CDR3 totals 18 residues. As DNA, the CDR3 is TGTGCCAGCAGCTTAGCGCCGGGACAGAGCTCTGGGGCCAACGTCCTGACTTTC. Translating it yields CASSLAPGQSSGANVLTF.

The chain links TRBV19 to TRBJ1-6; D ambiguous. The CDR3 has 16 amino acids. Trimming stripped 4 bases from V and 0 bases from J, with 10 bases between. CDR1 is LNHDA, CDR2 SQIVND, per germline (reference sequence). This chain's CDR3 is CASSRTQSSYNSPLHF. CDR3 in DNA: TGTGCCAGTAGTAGGACTCAGAGCTCCTATAATTCACCCCTCCACTTT.

This clone was counted a few times. This chain connects TRBV19 to TRBJ1-1; 7 bases agree with TRBD1. Trimming took 8 bases from V and 0 from J; bases not matched to a gene: 12. Germline loops: CDR1 LNHDA, CDR2 SQIVND (reference sequence). The CDR3 runs 16 residues. The DNA for the CDR3 is TGTGCCAGTCAAAAGGGACAGAACCTCATGAACACTGAAGCTTTCTTT. It codes for CASQKGQNLMNTEAFF.

This chain joins TRBV11-1 and TRBJ2-7, with 10 bases identical to TRBD1. Trimming took 2 bases from V and 3 from J; bases not matched to a gene: 1. Germline values: CDR1 SGHAT, CDR2 FQDESV (reference sequence). The CDR3 has 14 residues. CDR3 region: CASSLRTGGYEQYF. CDR3 DNA: TGTGCCAGCAGCTTAAGGACAGGGGGCTACGAGCAGTACTTC.

This chain joins TRBV5-6 and TRBJ1-6; D remains ambiguous. From germline, CDR1 is SGHDT and CDR2 YYEEEE. CDR3 length: 16 residues. V dropped 6 bases and J dropped 0 bases, with 13 bases sitting between them. This CDR3 is CASTSGWRSYNSPLHF. Written as DNA, the CDR3 is TGTGCCAGCACGTCCGGGTGGCGCTCCTATAATTCACCCCTCCACTTT.

The chain links TRBV6-5 to TRBJ1-1, with D possibly matching TRBD1 (5 bases). This CDR3 is 11 amino acids long. The germline gives CDR1 MNHEY, CDR2 SVGAGI. The germline V and J ends were trimmed by 9 bases and 6 bases, with 11 bases remaining between them. The CDR3 here is CASTQASEAFF. For the CDR3, the DNA is TGTGCCAGTACACAGGCCTCTGAAGCTTTCTTT.

This chain uses TRBV9 with TRBJ1-6, with a tentative D call TRBD1 (5 bases). With 5 bases removed from V and 9 bases from J, the gap between germline ends came to 12 bases. The germline V gene encodes CDR1 SGDLS and CDR2 YYNGEE. The CDR3 sequence is 13 residues long. The CDR3 sequence: CASRADRSSPLHF. In DNA form, the CDR3 reads TGTGCCAGCAGAGCAGACAGAAGTTCACCCCTCCACTTT.

The gene calls are TRBV2 and TRBJ2-3, with no clear D. Germline loops: CDR1 SNHLY, CDR2 FYNNEI. The CDR3 totals 11 residues. V was pared by 3 bases and J by 8 bases, with 6 bases between. The CDR3 is CASSDGVTQYF. Here the CDR3 DNA reads TGTGCCAGCAGTGATGGAGTTACGCAGTATTTT.

This clone has a single count. The V and J genes are TRBV5-6 and TRBJ1-4; no firm D call. The V end lost 4 bases, the J end lost 10 bases, and 14 bases lay between the germline ends. Germline V lookup: CDR1 SGHDT, CDR2 YYEEEE. The CDR3 has 13 residues. The CDR3 DNA follows: TGTGCCAGCAGCACATCGACCCGGGGAAAACTGTTTTTT. Encoded protein: CASSTSTRGKLFF.

The genes are TRBV5-1 and TRBJ1-1; D uncertain. Between the trimmed V and J ends, which lost 1 base and 2 bases, there was a span of 18 bases. The CDR3 has 17 amino acids. Germline lookup yields CDR1 SGHRS and CDR2 YFSETQ. The CDR3 spells CASSLTAGSPGNTEAFF. The CDR3 DNA follows: TGCGCCAGCAGCTTGACCGCGGGGAGTCCGGGTAACACTGAAGCTTTCTTT.

This clone has just one count. The V call is TRBV6-5, the J call TRBJ1-4, with a tentative D call TRBD1 (6 bases). Germline V CDR1 and CDR2: MNHEY, SVGAGI. Trimming shortened V by 2 bases and J by 8 bases, and 9 bases separated the two germline ends. CDR3 length equals 13 residues. The chain's CDR3 is CASSYRGGEKLFF. Written as DNA, the CDR3 is TGTGCCAGCAGTTACAGGGGGGGGGAAAAACTGTTTTTT.